These 21 T cell receptor beta chains were all obtained from the same sample, sequenced in a study of blood T cell repertoires in COVID-19. The data were produced by immunoSEQ multiplex PCR, yet TCRdb's version contains in-frame clones alone and is incomplete. The sample holds roughly 150,000 clones, 84% seen once. The source material was peripheral blood. The receptor set was obtained from a human donor in a cohort sampled during active COVID-19.

This clone occurred many times. This rearrangement joins TRBV16 to TRBJ1-2; 10 bases map to TRBD1. V dropped 0 bases and J dropped 3; count of bases not matched to a gene: 10. CDR3 size: 18 residues. CDR1 is KGHSY, CDR2 FQNENV, per germline. CDR3 protein: CASSQSPGQGRQDYGYTF. The CDR3 coding sequence is TGTGCCAGCAGCCAATCCCCGGGACAGGGGAGGCAGGACTATGGCTACACCTTC.

J is TRBJ1-3 and V is TRBV18; 7 bases match TRBD1. Trimming cost V 0 bases and J 0 bases; bases outside gene matches: 5. This CDR3 has 17 residues. The V gene's germline CDR1 is KGHSH and CDR2 LQKENI. In DNA, the CDR3 is TGTGCCAGCTCACCACCGCAGGGGGGCCTCTCTGGAAACACCATATATTTT. Residues: CASSPPQGGLSGNTIYF.

The rearrangement links TRBV5-1 to TRBJ1-5; D remains unclear. Germline lookup yields CDR1 SGHRS and CDR2 YFSETQ. V shed 4 bases and J shed 3 bases, with 17 bases lying between them. The CDR3 consists of 16 residues. Here the CDR3 reads CASSPTTGTANQPQHF. CDR3 in DNA: TGCGCCAGCAGCCCGACGACGGGTACGGCCAATCAGCCCCAGCATTTT.

The chain recombines TRBV10-3 with TRBJ2-1; the match to TRBD2 covers 7 bases. Germline CDR1 ENHRY, CDR2 SYGVKD. CDR3 length: 12 residues. The ends lost 1 base at V and 13 bases at J; junction bases unmatched: 4. The DNA for the CDR3 is TGTGCCATCAGTGAGTTAAGCGGGGACCAGTTCTTC. It is translated as CAISELSGDQFF.

The chain employs TRBV3-1 (or the pseudogene TRBV3-2) and TRBJ2-1; D not resolved. The V end lost 3 bases, the J end lost 2 bases, and 5 bases lay between the germline ends. The germline CDR1 and CDR2 sequences are LGHDT and YNNKEL (reference sequence). This CDR3 has 13 amino acids. The CDR3 DNA follows: TGTGCCAGCAGCCAGGCCGCCTACAATGAGCAGTTCTTC. As protein: CASSQAAYNEQFF.

The chain combines TRBV5-4 with TRBJ1-2; 8 nucleotides align to TRBD1. The length of the CDR3 is 15 residues. The V segment lost 0 bases and the J segment 3 bases; nucleotides outside the gene matches: 4. CDR1 and CDR2 (germline): SGHNT, YYREEE (reference sequence). The CDR3 region is CASSLGGGQDYGYTF. CDR3 nucleotide sequence: TGTGCCAGCAGCTTGGGGGGGGGACAGGACTATGGCTACACCTTC.

V usage is TRBV14 and J usage is TRBJ1-2, with D uncertain. In germline, CDR1 is SGHDN, CDR2 FVKESK. The CDR3 covers 14 residues. Trimming removed 1 base from V and 2 bases from J, with 8 bases in between. CDR3 DNA: TGTGCCAGCAGCCAAGCCCTCGGGAACTATGGCTACACCTTC. Translated, it gives CASSQALGNYGYTF.

The V and J genes are TRBV6-2 or TRBV6-3 and TRBJ2-7; tentatively, D is TRBD1 (5 bases). V dropped 5 bases and J dropped 3 bases, with 14 bases sitting between them. Germline V gene lookup returns CDR1 MNHEY and CDR2 SVGEGT. The CDR3 spans 14 residues. CDR3 amino acids: CASSQGTGIYEQYF. The CDR3 nucleotides are TGTGCCAGCAGTCAGGGAACAGGTATCTACGAGCAGTACTTC.

The J gene is TRBJ2-5, the V gene TRBV28; 10 positions agree with TRBD1. The CDR3 is 14 amino acids. Trimming took 5 bases from V and 4 from J; bases not matched to a gene: 4. CDR1 is MDHEN and CDR2 is SYDVKM in the germline V gene. CDR3 sequence reads: CASSRDRGIETQYF. In nucleotides, the CDR3 is TGTGCCAGCAGTCGGGACAGGGGAATAGAGACCCAGTACTTC.

This chain connects TRBV6-6 to TRBJ2-2; D is possibly TRBD1 (6 bases). V lost 5 bases, J lost 1 base, and 11 bases lay in between. The CDR3 contains 15 residues. The germline gives CDR1 MNHNY, CDR2 SVGAGI (reference sequence). CDR3 DNA: TGTGCCAGCAGTCCTCAGGGGTTGAACACCGGGGAGCTGTTTTTT. Amino acids: CASSPQGLNTGELFF.

The rearrangement uses TRBV5-1 and TRBJ2-2; D is perhaps TRBD2 (5 bases). This CDR3 is built from 16 residues. The germline V gene has CDR1 SGHRS and CDR2 YFSETQ. Deletions cut 0 bases from V and 0 bases from J, with 9 bases between. The CDR3 nucleotides are TGCGCCAGCAGCTTGGAGGTACTAGCGAACACCGGGGAGCTGTTTTTT. Translated, it gives CASSLEVLANTGELFF.

The gene calls are TRBV20-1 and TRBJ2-1; D gene uncertain. The germline V gene encodes CDR1 DFQATT and CDR2 SNEGSKA (reference sequence). V was trimmed by 2 bases and J by 10 bases, leaving 9 bases between them. CDR3 size: 11 residues. This CDR3 is CSARPSREQFF. For the CDR3, the DNA is TGCAGTGCTAGACCTAGTCGGGAGCAGTTCTTC.

J is TRBJ1-2 and V is TRBV5-4; possible D gene TRBD1, 5 bases. The ends were cut back, 4 bases at V and 8 bases at J, with 21 bases in the middle. This CDR3 spans 15 amino acids. Looked up from germline, CDR1 is SGHNT and CDR2 is YYREEE (reference sequence). For the CDR3, the DNA is TGTGCCAGCAGCGCGGGGACTAGTCTTCGCTGGGGCTACACCTTC. Its protein product is CASSAGTSLRWGYTF. The full variable domain, with the rest looked up from reference TRBV5-4 and TRBJ1-2, is ETGVTQSPTHLIKTRGQQVTLRCSSQSGHNTVSWYQQALGQGPQFIFQYYREEENGRGNFPPRFSGLQFPNYSSELNVNALELDDSALYLCASSAGTSLRWGYTFGSGTRLTVV.

The V and J genes are TRBV7-2 and TRBJ1-1; D is uncertain. Trimming pared 1 base from V and 5 bases from J, leaving 8 bases between. The CDR3 covers 13 residues. Germline V CDR1 and CDR2: SGHTA, FQGNSA. In DNA, the CDR3 is TGTGCCAGCAGCTTAGGAGGTAGGACTGAAGCTTTCTTT. Translated, it gives CASSLGGRTEAFF.

V and J are TRBV9 and TRBJ2-3; 8 bases agree with TRBD2. The CDR3 is 16 amino acids. V lost 3 bases and J lost 2; bases outside the gene matches: 8. Germline CDR1 SGDLS, CDR2 YYNGEE. The CDR3 sequence: CASSDYSGAITDTQYF. The CDR3, as DNA: TGTGCCAGCAGCGACTATAGCGGGGCTATCACAGATACGCAGTATTTT.

The chain links TRBV5-8 to TRBJ2-2; the D gene is possibly TRBD2 (5 bases). The CDR3 has 14 residues. V was cut by 3 bases and J by 4 bases, with 10 bases left in between. Germline CDR1 is SGHTS and CDR2 is YDEGEE. CDR3 sequence: CASSSGLGTGELFF. DNA for the CDR3: TGTGCCAGCAGCTCTGGACTGGGCACCGGGGAGCTGTTTTTT.

The CDR3: CASSQVASGRINSPLHF. The CDR3 DNA reads TGTGCCAGCAGCCAAGTGGCCAGCGGGAGAATTAATTCACCCCTCCACTTT. The chain recombines TRBV14 with TRBJ1-6; D gene unclear. The CDR3 contains 17 residues. The V end lost 1 base, the J end lost 6 bases, and 16 bases lay between the germline ends. The V gene's germline CDR1 is SGHDN and CDR2 FVKESK.

The chain carries TRBV19 and TRBJ2-3, with TRBD1 matching over 7 bases. CDR3 length equals 17 residues. The V gene's germline CDR1 is LNHDA and CDR2 SQIVND (reference sequence). Trimming took 2 bases from V and 5 from J; bases not matched to a gene: 13. The CDR3 protein is CASSIKRGKGAVDTQYF. The CDR3 nucleotides read TGTGCCAGTAGTATAAAGAGGGGTAAGGGGGCCGTAGATACGCAGTATTTT.

The chain links TRBV6-5 to TRBJ2-1; 7 nucleotides align to TRBD1. The CDR3 has 12 amino acids. Germline loops: CDR1 MNHEY, CDR2 SVGAGI. After removal of 4 bases from V and 10 bases from J, the junction contained 4 bases not matched to a gene. As DNA, the CDR3 is TGTGCCAGCAGTTTCCGGACAGGCGAGCAGTTCTTC. As protein: CASSFRTGEQFF.

DNA for the CDR3: TGTGCCAGCAGCATCTCGACAGCGAGCTCCTACGAGCAGTACTTC. Translating gives CASSISTASSYEQYF. J is TRBJ2-7 and V is TRBV7-9, with D maybe TRBD1 (5 bases). CDR3 length: 15 amino acids. V was clipped by 5 bases and J by 0 bases, with 14 bases between them. Germline values: CDR1 SEHNR, CDR2 FQNEAQ (reference sequence).

This clone occurred a few times. The V gene is TRBV6-1, the J gene TRBJ2-7, with 9 bases aligning to TRBD1. J gave up 1 base and V 1 base, and 2 bases lay outside the gene matches. Germline CDR1 and CDR2: MNHNS and SASEGT. This CDR3 contains 15 residues. Written as DNA, the CDR3 is TGTGCCAGCAGTGAAGTAGGGACAGGGTCCTACGAGCAGTACTTC. It is translated as CASSEVGTGSYEQYF.